A selection of T cell receptor beta chains follows, all from one sample in a study of Ad26.COV2.S vaccination and SARS-CoV-2 variants. The protocol was immunoSEQ multiplex PCR, while the TCRdb copy is restricted to in-frame clones and leaves out a portion. The sample lists some 520,000 clones, around 90% occurring once. The source material was peripheral blood, sampled in a trial of Ad26.COV2.S vaccine versus placebo. The receptors were gathered from a person between 18 and 60 years old who received the Ad26.COV2.S COVID-19 vaccine or a placebo. The CDR3 runs from the conserved cysteine through the conserved F or W. Each record gives: clone size, J gene, D gene, V gene, CDR3 protein, CDR3 DNA. D genes are given only for firm matches. Not every row has a clone size; where given, it reads once, few, many or a size class.

clone_size: few; j_call: TRBJ2-3; d_call: NA; v_call: TRBV7-2; cdr3_aa: CASSLWLTDTQYF; cdr3_nt: TGTGCCAGCAGCTTGTGGTTAACAGATACGCAGTATTTT
clone_size: NA; j_call: TRBJ2-1; d_call: NA; v_call: TRBV19; cdr3_aa: CASSIDRDAYNEQFF; cdr3_nt: TGTGCCAGTAGTATAGATAGGGATGCCTACAATGAGCAGTTCTTC
clone_size: NA; j_call: TRBJ1-2; d_call: NA; v_call: TRBV30; cdr3_aa: CAWSHGPGRGYTF; cdr3_nt: TGTGCCTGGAGTCATGGCCCGGGGCGTGGCTACACCTTC
clone_size: many; j_call: TRBJ1-2; d_call: NA; v_call: TRBV16; cdr3_aa: CASSQFSVPTEEGYTF; cdr3_nt: TGTGCCAGCAGCCAATTTTCCGTGCCGACGGAGGAGGGCTACACCTTC
clone_size: few; j_call: TRBJ1-2; d_call: TRBD1; v_call: TRBV13; cdr3_aa: CASSTRTGGGGYTF; cdr3_nt: TGTGCCAGCAGCACCCGGACAGGGGGCGGTGGCTACACCTTC
clone_size: NA; j_call: TRBJ1-1; d_call: NA; v_call: TRBV7-2; cdr3_aa: CASSLKPTGPTEAFF; cdr3_nt: TGTGCCAGCAGCTTAAAGCCAACAGGACCCACTGAAGCTTTCTTT
clone_size: NA; j_call: TRBJ2-7; d_call: TRBD2; v_call: TRBV28; cdr3_aa: CASSLVAGGMYEQYF; cdr3_nt: TGTGCCAGCAGTTTGGTAGCGGGAGGGATGTACGAGCAGTACTTC
clone_size: NA; j_call: TRBJ2-5; d_call: TRBD1; v_call: TRBV19; cdr3_aa: CASSAKGAETQYF; cdr3_nt: TGTGCCAGTAGTGCGAAGGGGGCCGAGACCCAGTACTTC
clone_size: NA; j_call: TRBJ2-2; d_call: NA; v_call: TRBV7-2; cdr3_aa: CASSFGGTGELFF; cdr3_nt: TGTGCCAGCAGCTTCGGGGGCACCGGGGAGCTGTTTTTT
clone_size: few; j_call: TRBJ1-1; d_call: TRBD1; v_call: TRBV19; cdr3_aa: CASSLLGQRAFF; cdr3_nt: TGTGCCAGTAGTTTATTGGGACAGCGAGCTTTCTTT
clone_size: NA; j_call: TRBJ1-1; d_call: NA; v_call: TRBV7-2; cdr3_aa: CASSLRAFGSGNTEAFF; cdr3_nt: TGTGCCAGCAGCTTACGAGCGTTTGGTTCGGGGAACACTGAAGCTTTCTTT
clone_size: NA; j_call: TRBJ1-6; d_call: NA; v_call: TRBV7-2; cdr3_aa: CASSLSRWGLGFNSPLHF; cdr3_nt: TGTGCCAGCAGCTTAAGTCGGTGGGGGTTGGGGTTTAATTCACCCCTCCACTTT
clone_size: NA; j_call: TRBJ2-7; d_call: TRBD1; v_call: TRBV7-2; cdr3_aa: CASTPGGSAYEQYF; cdr3_nt: TGTGCCAGCACCCCAGGGGGTAGCGCGTACGAGCAGTACTTC
clone_size: NA; j_call: TRBJ1-3; d_call: NA; v_call: TRBV9; cdr3_aa: CASSEDSVPGNTIYF; cdr3_nt: TGTGCCAGCAGCGAGGACAGTGTCCCTGGAAACACCATATATTTT
clone_size: NA; j_call: TRBJ2-5; d_call: TRBD2; v_call: TRBV5-1; cdr3_aa: CASSPGLAGGPGETQYF; cdr3_nt: TGCGCCAGCAGCCCGGGACTAGCGGGAGGGCCAGGCGAGACCCAGTACTTC
clone_size: NA; j_call: TRBJ1-3; d_call: NA; v_call: TRBV7-3; cdr3_aa: CASSSDSSGNTIYF; cdr3_nt: TGTGCCAGCAGCTCAGACTCCTCTGGAAACACCATATATTTT
clone_size: NA; j_call: TRBJ1-1; d_call: NA; v_call: TRBV30; cdr3_aa: CAWSPLGVNTEAFF; cdr3_nt: TGTGCCTGGAGTCCCCTAGGGGTGAACACTGAAGCTTTCTTT
clone_size: NA; j_call: TRBJ1-2; d_call: NA; v_call: TRBV7-8; cdr3_aa: CASSLAQSGFGYTF; cdr3_nt: TGTGCCAGCAGCTTAGCGCAGTCCGGCTTTGGCTACACCTTC
clone_size: NA; j_call: TRBJ2-5; d_call: TRBD1; v_call: TRBV10-3; cdr3_aa: CAIGTGGKETQYF; cdr3_nt: TGTGCCATCGGGACAGGGGGGAAAGAGACCCAGTACTTC
clone_size: once; j_call: TRBJ1-4; d_call: NA; v_call: TRBV30; cdr3_aa: CAWGQNEKLFF; cdr3_nt: TGTGCCTGGGGGCAGAATGAAAAACTGTTTTTT
clone_size: few; j_call: TRBJ1-1; d_call: TRBD1; v_call: TRBV18; cdr3_aa: CASSPLGQGAWGTEAFF; cdr3_nt: TGTGCCAGCTCACCCCTGGGACAGGGGGCTTGGGGCACTGAAGCTTTCTTT
clone_size: NA; j_call: TRBJ1-2; d_call: NA; v_call: TRBV28; cdr3_aa: CASSLTGTRTF; cdr3_nt: TGTGCCAGCAGCCTAACCGGGACAAGGACCTTC
clone_size: NA; j_call: TRBJ2-2; d_call: NA; v_call: TRBV7-2; cdr3_aa: CASSLGWVSGELFF; cdr3_nt: TGTGCCAGCAGCTTAGGTTGGGTATCCGGGGAGCTGTTTTTT